These 13 T cell receptor beta chains were all obtained from the same sample, sequenced in a study of T cells in localized non-small cell lung cancer. Clones were sequenced by immunoSEQ multiplex PCR, and TCRdb holds only the in-frame ones, with some missing. The table lists tens of thousands of clones, approximately 89% of them singletons. Here the sequenced sample was peripheral blood, taken before any cancer treatment. The receptor set was obtained from a man between 40 and 69 years old with stage I lung adenocarcinoma.

A single count supports this clone. This chain connects TRBV21-1 to TRBJ2-5; the D call in the table, TRBD2, was not verified against the DNA. TRBV21-1 is deemed a pseudogene. The length of the CDR3 is 15 residues. The CDR3 DNA is TGTGCCAGCACAATCGTCGGGGTTCCACAAGAGACCCAGTACTTC. Protein product: CASTIVGVPQETQYF.

This rearrangement joins TRBV7-3 to TRBJ1-1, with a weak D call TRBD1 (5 bases). This CDR3 contains 13 residues. Trimming took off 4 bases at V and 1 base at J, with 7 bases between the two ends. CDR1 and CDR2 (germline): SGHTA, FQGTGA. CDR3 sequence: CASSYQGNTEAFF. Written as DNA, the CDR3 is TGTGCCAGCAGCTACCAGGGGAACACTGAAGCTTTCTTT.

This clone was detected once. The V and J genes are TRBV15 and TRBJ2-5; weak D call: TRBD1 (7 bases). The ends were cut back, 1 base at V and 5 bases at J, with 11 bases in the middle. CDR1 is LNHNV and CDR2 is YYDKDF in the germline V gene (reference sequence). The CDR3 extends over 14 amino acids. Here the CDR3 reads CATSRVAGGETQYF. The CDR3 DNA reads TGTGCCACCAGCAGAGTGGCAGGGGGGGAGACCCAGTACTTC.

In DNA, the CDR3 is TGTGCCAGCTCCCGCCCGGCTGGAGAGACCCAGTACTTC. It translates to CASSRPAGETQYF. The rearrangement links TRBV18 to TRBJ2-5; D is unclear. The CDR3 has 13 amino acids. The germline CDR1 and CDR2 sequences are KGHSH and LQKENI. The V end was cut by 6 bases, the J end by 4 bases, with 12 bases between.

This chain joins TRBV4-3 and TRBJ2-7, with TRBD1 matching over 7 bases. The CDR3 is made up of 14 amino acids. Per germline, CDR1 LGHNA and CDR2 YSLEER. The V segment lost 1 base and the J segment 2 bases; nucleotides outside the gene matches: 2. Written as DNA, the CDR3 is TGCGCCAGCAGCCAAGGGGACAGTACCTACGAGCAGTACTTC. Translated: CASSQGDSTYEQYF.

This clone appeared many times. The rearrangement joins TRBV2 to TRBJ1-5; 9 positions match TRBD1. The CDR3 covers 18 residues. CDR1 and CDR2 (germline): SNHLY, FYNNEI. Trimming at V came to 6 bases and at J to 0 bases, leaving 12 bases not matched to a gene. In nucleotides, the CDR3 is TGTGCCAGCAGAAATCCCGGGACAGGGATTTATAGCAATCAGCCCCAGCATTTT. As protein: CASRNPGTGIYSNQPQHF.

V gene TRBV5-1 combines with J gene TRBJ1-4; TRBD1 aligns across 7 bases. J lost 7 bases, V lost 0 bases, and 9 bases had no gene match. This CDR3 comprises 16 residues. Germline loops: CDR1 SGHRS, CDR2 YFSETQ. The CDR3 here is CASSLVGMDRIEKLFF. The CDR3 region has the DNA TGCGCCAGCAGCTTGGTGGGGATGGACAGGATTGAAAAACTGTTTTTT.

The CDR3 here is CASSLMVNNQPQHF. CDR3 coding DNA: TGTGCCAGCAGCTTGATGGTAAACAATCAGCCCCAGCATTTT. The V call is TRBV5-5, the J call TRBJ1-5, with no clear D. With 1 base removed from V and 3 bases from J, the gap between germline ends came to 8 bases. In germline, CDR1 is SGHKS, CDR2 YYEKEE (reference sequence). The CDR3 sequence is 14 residues long.

V gene TRBV6-5 combines with J gene TRBJ2-7; 9 bases agree with TRBD2. The CDR3 length is 15 residues. V dropped 4 bases and J dropped 2; count of bases not matched to a gene: 6. The V gene's germline CDR1 is MNHEY and CDR2 SVGAGI. CDR3 sequence reads: CASSLASGATYEQYF. CDR3 bases: TGTGCCAGCAGTTTGGCTAGCGGGGCCACCTACGAGCAGTACTTC.

The chain uses TRBV28 and TRBJ2-7; the match to TRBD1 covers 7 bases. The length of the CDR3 is 16 residues. The junction had 11 bases not matched to a gene; V was cut back by 5 bases and J by 1 base. Germline V gene sequence: CDR1 MDHEN, CDR2 SYDVKM. The CDR3 nucleotides read TGTGCCAGCAGTCCAGTCGGACAGGTGATATCCTACGAGCAGTACTTC. This encodes CASSPVGQVISYEQYF.

This sequence joins TRBV7-9 and TRBJ2-5; TRBD2 matches 8 bases. From germline, CDR1 is SEHNR and CDR2 FQNEAQ (reference sequence). This CDR3 has 15 amino acids. With 5 bases clipped from V and 4 bases from J, the junction kept 9 bases outside the gene matches. The CDR3 spells CASSPLNLAGETQYF. The CDR3 nucleotides are TGTGCCAGCAGCCCCCTAAACCTAGCGGGAGAGACCCAGTACTTC.

The genes are TRBV7-3 and TRBJ2-2, with 9 bases that match TRBD2. V lost 5 bases to trimming and J lost 6 bases; unmatched junction nucleotides: 7. The germline gives CDR1 SGHTA, CDR2 FQGTGA. This CDR3 has 15 amino acids. CDR3: CASSQDAGGPGELFF. CDR3 nucleotides: TGTGCCAGCAGCCAAGATGCGGGAGGGCCCGGGGAGCTGTTTTTT.

This rearrangement joins TRBV6-5 to TRBJ2-4; the D gene is possibly TRBD2 (6 bases). The germline V gene has CDR1 MNHEY and CDR2 SVGAGI. V was clipped by 0 bases and J by 8 bases, with 11 bases between them. The CDR3 totals 14 residues. The CDR3 DNA follows: TGTGCCAGCAGTTACTCCGGGAGTTGGGACATTCAGTACTTC. Encoded protein: CASSYSGSWDIQYF.